This T cell receptor (beta chain) was retrieved from a study of early T cells in non-severe SARS-CoV-2 infection. As for the study in general: Chains stayed unpaired after sequencing of bulk RNA from unsorted whole blood.

The library protocol tagged individual cDNA molecules with unique molecular identifiers. TCRdb re-called the 5' RACE reads with MiXCR, one entry per CDR3 protein. The sample yields roughly 55,000 distinct CDR3 sequences, about 5.9% seen once. V lost 0 bases to trimming and J lost 5 bases, with 7 bases between them. The CDR3 consists of 12 residues. CDR1 and CDR2 (germline): DFQATT, SNEGSKA (reference sequence). This clonotype was counted between two and nine times. Its cognate antigen is unknown. Study-wide results and caveats: VDJdb matches were skewed toward anti-spike CD8 T cell responses.

Sequenced material: whole blood. This receptor was obtained from an adult who was a healthcare worker with PCR-confirmed SARS-CoV-2 infection or an uninfected control (not recorded which). This chain links TRBV20-1 with TRBJ2-5; D is unresolved. The DNA of the CDR3 is TGCAGTGCTAGAGATGCGGAGGAGACCCAGTACTTC. Amino acid sequence: CSARDAEETQYF.